Detailed here is one TCR beta chain. The authors' processing: From reference gene primer amplification, estimates of nucleated cell counts were derived. The data were produced by immunoSEQ multiplex PCR, yet TCRdb's version contains in-frame clones alone and is incomplete. V and J calls and clone size are copied from that table; D and trimming were computed from the DNA. The sample carries some 50,000 clones, 86% recorded once. Germline CDR1 SQVTM, CDR2 ANQGSEA. The V end was cut by 4 bases, the J end by 5 bases, with 20 bases between. This CDR3 has 15 residues. These data come from a study of blood T cell repertoires in COVID-19. Study information: From the United States, Italy and Spain came samples of acute and convalescent COVID-19.

The chain employs TRBV29-1 and TRBJ1-2, with D possibly matching TRBD1 (5 bases). Specimen: peripheral blood. This clonotype was obtained from a human donor in a cohort sampled during active COVID-19. CDR3 protein: CSVGPRDFFDYGYTF. The CDR3 region has the DNA TGCAGCGTTGGTCCCCGGGACTTCTTCGATTATGGCTACACCTTC.